The next 12 T cell receptor beta chains were all read from a single sample in a study of shared clonotypes between healthy human individuals. The protocol was immunoSEQ multiplex PCR, while the TCRdb copy is restricted to in-frame clones and leaves out a portion. The sample lists roughly 2.5 million clones, over 85% seen once, with over 0.12% in the top ten. The sequenced sample consisted of naive CD4+ T cells sorted from blood. As for subset: CD45RA+ positively selected. The receptors derive from a man between 18 and 35 years old in good health.

On this clone: This CDR3 is also generated by other DNA sequences in the sample. The CDR3: CASSPGGNQPQHF. The CDR3 region has the DNA TGTGCCAGTAGCCCCGGGGGAAATCAGCCCCAGCATTTT. The genes are TRBV19 and TRBJ1-5, with D perhaps TRBD1 (5 bases). V was cut by 6 bases and J by 4 bases, with 10 bases left in between. The CDR3 spans 13 residues. The germline CDR1 and CDR2 sequences are LNHDA and SQIVND (reference sequence).

V gene TRBV19 combines with J gene TRBJ1-4; 7 bases line up with TRBD1. With V trimmed by 3 bases and J by 5 bases, 9 bases remained unmatched. The CDR3 contains 16 residues. Germline-derived CDR1 and CDR2 are LNHDA and SQIVND (reference sequence). The CDR3 sequence: CASSIPARDSNEKLFF. The DNA of the CDR3 is TGTGCCAGTAGTATTCCCGCCCGGGACAGCAATGAAAAACTGTTTTTT.

Concerning this clone itself: This sample includes further DNA sequences coding for the same CDR3. V usage is TRBV6-5 and J usage is TRBJ2-7; the D gene is possibly TRBD2 (5 bases). The CDR3 has 12 residues. V was shortened by 5 bases and J by 5 bases, with 10 bases between the two germline ends. Germline V lookup: CDR1 MNHEY, CDR2 SVGAGI. The CDR3 protein is CASSRGRDEQYF. Written as DNA, the CDR3 is TGTGCCAGCAGTCGGGGAAGGGACGAGCAGTACTTC.

This CDR3 reads CAWRLAGALPQYF. The CDR3 bases are TGTGCCTGGAGACTAGCGGGGGCCCTTCCCCAGTACTTC. J is TRBJ2-5 and V is TRBV30; 11 nucleotides align to TRBD2. J lost 9 bases, V lost 3 bases, and 6 bases had no gene match. The length of the CDR3 is 13 residues. Germline assignment: CDR1 GTSNPN and CDR2 SVGIG (reference sequence).

This sequence joins TRBV2 and TRBJ1-1, with a tentative D call TRBD1 (5 bases). The V end lost 6 bases, the J end lost 1 base, and 15 bases lay between the germline ends. CDR3 length: 15 amino acids. CDR1 is SNHLY, CDR2 FYNNEI, per germline. The CDR3 sequence: CASRVNRTPNTEAFF. DNA for the CDR3: TGTGCCAGCAGAGTTAACAGGACCCCGAACACTGAAGCTTTCTTT.

This chain connects TRBV19 to TRBJ2-3; 10 nucleotides match TRBD2. J lost 4 bases, V lost 10 bases, and 17 bases had no gene match. From germline, CDR1 is LNHDA and CDR2 SQIVND (reference sequence). The CDR3 runs 17 residues. CDR3 DNA sequence: TGTGCCACCCGGAGCCGGCTAGCGGGAGTGTCTGCAGATACGCAGTATTTT. Translating it yields CATRSRLAGVSADTQYF. The full variable domain, with the rest looked up from reference TRBV19 and TRBJ2-3, is DGGITQSPKYLFRKEGQNVTLSCEQNLNHDAMYWYRQDPGQGLRLIYYSQIVNDFQKGDIAEGYSVSREKKESFPLTVTSAQKNPTAFYLCATRSRLAGVSADTQYFGPGTRLTVL.

The CDR3 is CATGTGGSQPQHF. Written as DNA, the CDR3 is TGTGCCACCGGGACAGGGGGAAGTCAGCCCCAGCATTTT. This chain joins TRBV2 and TRBJ1-5; 11 bases line up with TRBD1. The germline V gene encodes CDR1 SNHLY and CDR2 FYNNEI. CDR3 length equals 13 residues. Trimming removed 10 bases from V and 6 bases from J; junction bases left unmatched: 5.

This chain joins TRBV6-6 and TRBJ2-7, with 8 bases fitting TRBD1. This CDR3 has 15 amino acids. The germline gives CDR1 MNHNY, CDR2 SVGAGI (reference sequence). V gave up 2 bases and J gave up 0 bases; unmatched junction bases: 3. This chain's CDR3 is CASSYNGQGSYEQYF. CDR3 DNA sequence: TGTGCCAGCAGTTACAATGGACAGGGCTCCTACGAGCAGTACTTC.

This rearrangement joins TRBV7-9 to TRBJ1-5; D is possibly TRBD1 (6 bases). CDR3 size: 14 residues. The germline CDR1 and CDR2 sequences are SEHNR and FQNEAQ (reference sequence). Trimming shortened V by 5 bases and J by 1 base, and 9 bases separated the two germline ends. CDR3 region: CASSHRGSNQPQHF. CDR3 nucleotides: TGTGCCAGCAGCCATAGGGGGAGCAATCAGCCCCAGCATTTT.

Turning to this clone: The sample holds other DNA sequences that translate to the same CDR3. The rearrangement links TRBV5-1 to TRBJ2-5; D gene unclear. V gave up 1 base and J gave up 1 base, with 8 bases separating them. CDR3 length equals 14 residues. Germline assignment: CDR1 SGHRS and CDR2 YFSETQ. CDR3 region: CASSLWGSQETQYF. In DNA, the CDR3 is TGCGCCAGCAGCTTGTGGGGTTCCCAAGAGACCCAGTACTTC.

The rearrangement uses TRBV27 and TRBJ1-5; D is unclear. This CDR3 has 16 residues. V was trimmed by 5 bases and J by 2 bases, leaving 16 bases between them. Germline lookup yields CDR1 MNHEY and CDR2 SMNVEV (reference sequence). The CDR3 region is CASSTLSLRGNQPQHF. DNA of the CDR3: TGTGCCAGCAGTACGCTCAGCCTACGCGGCAATCAGCCCCAGCATTTT.

The chain carries TRBV18 and TRBJ1-4; no clear D. The CDR3 covers 16 residues. Trimming pared 6 bases from V and 0 bases from J, leaving 14 bases between. From germline, CDR1 is KGHSH and CDR2 LQKENI. CDR3 protein: CASSPGPSTTNEKLFF. The CDR3 DNA follows: TGTGCCAGCTCGCCCGGTCCGTCGACAACTAATGAAAAACTGTTTTTT.